What follows are 32 T cell receptor beta chains derived from one specimen sequenced in a study of T cells after yellow fever vaccination. Using its own MiXCR run on the 5' RACE reads, TCRdb lists one record per CDR3 protein. The sample includes about 350,000 distinct CDR3 sequences, roughly an eighth of them seen just once. The specimen was CD4+ T cells sorted from PBMCs, collected 15 days after the yellow fever booster vaccination. These receptors were obtained from a man between 18 and 35 years old who received the YFV17D yellow fever vaccine.

In this sample, this clonotype turned up a few times. The V call is TRBV2, the J call TRBJ2-7; 7 bases are a match to TRBD2. In germline, CDR1 is SNHLY, CDR2 FYNNEI. V gave up 3 bases and J gave up 5 bases; unmatched junction bases: 19. There are 18 residues in the CDR3. In DNA, the CDR3 is TGTGCCAGCAGTGACACAACTCGACTAGCTTTTTTAATCGACGAGCAGTACGTC. As protein: CASSDTTRLAFLIDEQYV.

The chain has TRBV5-1 and TRBJ1-2; D not resolved. The CDR3 length is 15 residues. Deletions cut 2 bases from V and 4 bases from J, with 15 bases between. CDR1 and CDR2 from the germline V gene are SGHRS and YFSETQ. The CDR3 region is CASSFTEVSAYGYTF. The DNA of the CDR3 is TGCGCCAGCAGCTTTACGGAGGTGTCGGCCTATGGCTACACCTTC. The full variable domain, with the rest looked up from reference TRBV5-1 and TRBJ1-2, is KAGVTQTPRYLIKTRGQQVTLSCSPISGHRSVSWYQQTPGQGLQFLFEYFSETQRNKGNFPGRFSGRQFSNSRSEMNVSTLELGDSALYLCASSFTEVSAYGYTFGSGTRLTVV.

In DNA form, the CDR3 reads TGTGCCAGCAGCCAAGAAAACTACAGATACACTGAAGCTTTCTTT. It codes for CASSQENYRYTEAFF. The rearrangement uses TRBV3-1 and TRBJ1-1; D unclear. This CDR3 is built from 15 residues. Deletions cut 0 bases from V and 3 bases from J, with 11 bases between. Germline V gene lookup returns CDR1 LGHDT and CDR2 YNNKEL (reference sequence).

This clonotype was counted only a few times. The V gene is TRBV11-2, the J gene TRBJ1-2, with D possibly matching TRBD1 (5 bases). This CDR3 has 16 residues. Trimming stripped 2 bases from V and 4 bases from J, with 17 bases between. Germline lookup yields CDR1 SGHAT and CDR2 FQNNGV. CDR3 region: CASSLIVTDYPYGYTF. Here the CDR3 DNA reads TGTGCCAGCAGCTTAATTGTGACAGACTACCCCTATGGCTACACCTTC.

The table lists this clonotype with a few counts. This chain uses TRBV28 with TRBJ2-3; weak D call: TRBD2 (6 bases). The CDR3 runs 16 residues. Germline V CDR1 and CDR2: MDHEN, SYDVKM. Trimming removed 3 bases at V and 0 bases at J, with 13 bases between. This chain's CDR3 is CASSLEGFASTDTQYF. Here the CDR3 DNA reads TGTGCCAGCAGTTTGGAGGGCTTCGCTAGCACAGATACGCAGTATTTT. Supplemented by reference TRBV28 and TRBJ2-3, the full variable domain reads DVKVTQSSRYLVKRTGEKVFLECVQDMDHENMFWYRQDPGLGLRLIYFSYDVKMKEKGDIPEGYSVSREKKERFSLILESASTNQTSMYLCASSLEGFASTDTQYFGPGTRLTVL.

J is TRBJ2-5 and V is TRBV15; D gene ambiguous. The CDR3 sequence is 11 residues long. In germline, CDR1 is LNHNV, CDR2 YYDKDF (reference sequence). V lost 0 bases, J lost 8 bases, and 4 bases lay in between. The CDR3 DNA follows: TGTGCCACCAGCAGAGAAGTAACCCAGTACTTC. Translation: CATSREVTQYF.

This clonotype showed up just a few times. The chain recombines TRBV2 with TRBJ2-5, with D perhaps TRBD1 (6 bases). The V and J ends lost 3 bases and 13 bases respectively, with 15 bases between them. From germline, CDR1 is SNHLY and CDR2 FYNNEI. The CDR3 length is 12 residues. CDR3 coding DNA: TGTGCCAGCAGTGAGGGACAACCCAGCTGGTACTTC. This translates into CASSEGQPSWYF.

The chain links TRBV18 to TRBJ1-3; maybe TRBD1 (5 bases). Germline loops: CDR1 KGHSH, CDR2 LQKENI. CDR3 length: 15 amino acids. Deletions cut 5 bases from V and 0 bases from J, with 11 bases between. The CDR3 bases are TGTGCCAGCTCAACTGGGACGGACTCTGGAAACACCATATATTTT. It yields the protein CASSTGTDSGNTIYF.

The rearrangement uses TRBV6-5 and TRBJ2-7; D possibly corresponds to TRBD1 (6 bases). The CDR3 runs to 13 residues. Germline loops: CDR1 MNHEY, CDR2 SVGAGI. The V end was cut by 4 bases, the J end by 7 bases, with 14 bases between. The CDR3 region has the DNA TGTGCCAGCAGTTCAACAGGGTTTTATGAGCAGTACGTC. This codes for CASSSTGFYEQYV.

This chain joins TRBV10-3 and TRBJ2-3, with 9 bases lining up with TRBD2. Germline CDR1 and CDR2: ENHRY and SYGVKD. This CDR3 has 16 residues. V dropped 11 bases and J dropped 0; count of bases not matched to a gene: 12. CDR3 amino acids: CAARERGAQSTDTQYF. Written as DNA, the CDR3 is TGTGCCGCCAGGGAGCGGGGGGCCCAAAGCACAGATACGCAGTATTTT.

This clonotype came up a few times. V and J are TRBV11-2 and TRBJ1-1, with a tentative D call TRBD1 (6 bases). V was shortened by 0 bases and J by 11 bases, with 19 bases between the two germline ends. This CDR3 has 15 amino acids. The germline V gene has CDR1 SGHAT and CDR2 FQNNGV. The CDR3 nucleotides read TGTGCCAGCAGCTTAGACACAGGGTTGGAGATTTTGGCTTTCTTT. Translating gives CASSLDTGLEILAFF.

As concerns this clonotype: Mismatch with germline at one junction end may stem from a read error. V usage is TRBV12-3 or TRBV12-4 and J usage is TRBJ2-3; 8 bases are a match to TRBD1. CDR3 length: 13 residues. In DNA, the CDR3 is TGTGCCAGCAGTATTTCGGGCGGGACAGGAATTGAATTT. Translation: CASSISGGTGIEF.

The rearrangement links TRBV5-4 to TRBJ2-1; D is ambiguous. Trimming cost V 3 bases and J 5 bases, with 12 bases left between them. The length of the CDR3 is 14 residues. CDR1 and CDR2 from the germline V gene are SGHNT and YYREEE (reference sequence). The DNA of the CDR3 is TGTGCCAGCAGCTCCCCCGGCGGAGACAATGAGCAGTTCTTC. Translated: CASSSPGGDNEQFF.

V is TRBV5-1 and J is TRBJ1-2; D might be TRBD1 (5 bases). The V and J ends lost 3 bases and 4 bases respectively, with 13 bases between them. The length of the CDR3 is 14 residues. CDR1 is SGHRS, CDR2 YFSETQ, per germline. CDR3 DNA: TGCGCCAGCAGCTCGGAGGGGTCCCTCTATGGCTACACCTTC. Protein product: CASSSEGSLYGYTF. Based on the CDR3 plus reference TRBV5-1 and TRBJ1-2, the full variable domain is KAGVTQTPRYLIKTRGQQVTLSCSPISGHRSVSWYQQTPGQGLQFLFEYFSETQRNKGNFPGRFSGRQFSNSRSEMNVSTLELGDSALYLCASSSEGSLYGYTFGSGTRLTVV.

This clonotype appeared a few times. The chain couples TRBV25-1 to TRBJ2-5; 13 bases map to TRBD2. CDR1 and CDR2 from the germline V gene are MGHDK and SYGVNS. V was pared by 1 base and J by 1 base, with 3 bases of the junction left unmatched. The CDR3 totals 17 residues. The CDR3 DNA reads as TGTGCCAGCAGTGAATCAAGACTAGCGGGGGGCCAAGAGACCCAGTACTTC. Protein: CASSESRLAGGQETQYF.

This clonotype was seen only a few times. The rearrangement uses TRBV18 and TRBJ1-2, with 11 nucleotides matching TRBD1. Germline trimming cut 3 bases from V and 7 bases from J; bases unmatched to any gene: 7. Germline V gene lookup returns CDR1 KGHSH and CDR2 LQKENI. The CDR3 is 15 amino acids. Here the CDR3 DNA reads TGTGCCAGCTCACCTACTGGACAGGGGGCATCTGGCTACACCTTC. It encodes CASSPTGQGASGYTF. Variable domain in full (rest from reference TRBV18 and TRBJ1-2): NAGVMQNPRHLVRRRGQEARLRCSPMKGHSHVYWYRQLPEEGLKFMVYLQKENIIDESGMPKERFSAEFPKEGPSILRIQQVVRGDSAAYFCASSPTGQGASGYTFGSGTRLTVV.

V and J are TRBV5-1 and TRBJ2-7, with D maybe TRBD1 (8 bases). The germline CDR1 and CDR2 sequences are SGHRS and YFSETQ. This CDR3 is 16 amino acids long. V lost 5 bases and J 6 bases, leaving 24 bases between the germline ends. The CDR3 nucleotides read TGCGCCAGCAGTCCGCCCCGGGACAGGCGGGGGTGCGAGCAGTACGTC. It yields the protein CASSPPRDRRGCEQYV.

The chain carries TRBV12-3 or TRBV12-4 and TRBJ2-3, with 8 bases that match TRBD2. The CDR3 runs to 14 residues. V shed 6 bases, J shed 1 base, and the junction held 3 bases outside the gene matches. The CDR3 sequence: CASRGLEGTDTQYF. The CDR3 DNA reads TGTGCCAGCAGGGGACTAGAAGGCACAGATACGCAGTATTTT.

This clonotype showed up many times. The chain has TRBV5-1 and TRBJ2-1; D call uncertain. V was clipped by 0 bases and J by 8 bases, with 9 bases between them. This CDR3 comprises 13 residues. Looked up from germline, CDR1 is SGHRS and CDR2 is YFSETQ. CDR3 DNA: TGCGCCAGCAGCTTGGTAGGGTTCGATGAGCAGTTCTTC. Translated: CASSLVGFDEQFF.

The rearrangement uses TRBV9 and TRBJ1-3; D gene uncertain. CDR1 is SGDLS, CDR2 YYNGEE, per germline. V was shortened by 5 bases and J by 7 bases, with 10 bases between the two germline ends. CDR3 length: 12 residues. The CDR3 here is CASSILGNTIYF. In DNA form, the CDR3 reads TGTGCCAGCAGTATCCTGGGTAACACCATATATTTT.

This clonotype was seen only a few times. The chain recombines TRBV20-1 with TRBJ2-7, with TRBD2 matching over 9 bases. V lost 0 bases, J lost 6 bases, and 6 bases stayed unmatched. Germline lookup yields CDR1 DFQATT and CDR2 SNEGSKA (reference sequence). The CDR3 runs 14 residues. The CDR3 is CSARDPGTSREQYV. CDR3 bases: TGCAGTGCTAGAGATCCAGGGACTAGCCGCGAGCAGTACGTC.

The chain carries TRBV2 and TRBJ2-3, with a weak D call TRBD1 (5 bases). Germline V gene lookup returns CDR1 SNHLY and CDR2 FYNNEI. The V and J ends lost 8 bases and 3 bases respectively, with 9 bases between them. The CDR3 totals 12 residues. CDR3 region: CASVGQTDTQYF. The CDR3 bases are TGTGCCAGCGTGGGGCAGACAGATACGCAGTATTTT.

The chain has TRBV7-3 and TRBJ2-3; 8 bases agree with TRBD2. This CDR3 has 18 amino acids. Germline V gene data show CDR1 as SGHTA and CDR2 as FQGTGA. The V and J ends lost 2 bases and 3 bases, in that order; junction bases with no gene match: 13. CDR3 sequence (DNA): TGTGCCAGCAGCTTATACCGCAGAAGCGGGGGATTTACAGATACGCAGTATTTT. It codes for CASSLYRRSGGFTDTQYF.

This clonotype was seen a handful of times. This chain connects TRBV5-1 to TRBJ1-1; no firm D call. The V gene lost 3 bases and the J gene lost 0 bases, with 9 bases spanning the gap. The germline V gene has CDR1 SGHRS and CDR2 YFSETQ. The CDR3 loop spans 14 amino acids. The CDR3 sequence is CASSSQTVNTEAFF. The CDR3 DNA reads as TGCGCCAGCAGCTCCCAGACGGTGAACACTGAAGCTTTCTTT.

This clonotype was counted a few times. The rearrangement uses TRBV6-5 and TRBJ1-2; 9 bases are a match to TRBD1. Germline values: CDR1 MNHEY, CDR2 SVGAGI. The CDR3 totals 14 residues. Trimming at V came to 9 bases and at J to 7 bases, leaving 12 bases not matched to a gene. CDR3 sequence (DNA): TGTGCCAGTATGACCGGGACAGGGTACTTTGGCTACACCTTC. It specifies CASMTGTGYFGYTF.

The rearrangement uses TRBV6-6 and TRBJ1-2; TRBD1 might be the D (5 bases). V dropped 0 bases and J dropped 7 bases, with 15 bases sitting between them. CDR3 length equals 15 residues. CDR1 and CDR2 (germline): MNHNY, SVGAGI (reference sequence). The CDR3 coding sequence is TGTGCCAGCAGTTACTCGATGCGGGGGATGCTTGGCTACACCTTC. Its protein product is CASSYSMRGMLGYTF.

This clonotype showed up just a few times. The gene calls are TRBV7-9 and TRBJ2-5; D not certain. The CDR3 is made up of 15 amino acids. Trimming removed 1 base from V and 0 bases from J, with 9 bases in between. Germline V gives CDR1 SEHNR, CDR2 FQNEAQ (reference sequence). CDR3 amino acids: CASSLVLRYQETQYF. The CDR3 nucleotides read TGTGCCAGCAGCTTAGTTCTGCGTTACCAAGAGACCCAGTACTTC.

This clonotype was detected ten times or more. The chain has TRBV6-6 and TRBJ2-1, with TRBD2 identical over 9 bases. After removal of 5 bases from V and 7 bases from J, the junction contained 9 bases not matched to a gene. Germline CDR1 reads MNHNY; CDR2 reads SVGAGI (reference sequence). The CDR3 spans 15 residues. CDR3 protein: CASSAQAGGPNEQFF. The CDR3 nucleotides read TGTGCCAGCAGTGCGCAGGCGGGGGGGCCAAATGAGCAGTTCTTC.

This clonotype has just a few counts. The rearrangement uses TRBV13 and TRBJ1-1; TRBD1 matches at 7 bases. Germline assignment: CDR1 PRHDT and CDR2 FYEKMQ (reference sequence). The CDR3 has 14 amino acids. V was pared by 2 bases and J by 9 bases, with 9 bases of the junction left unmatched. The CDR3 region has the DNA TGTGCCAGCAGCTTAAGTTTCAGGGGGGTGAAAGCTTTCTTT. Translated, it gives CASSLSFRGVKAFF.

The chain employs TRBV18 and TRBJ2-6; possibly TRBD2 for D (5 bases). V dropped 2 bases and J dropped 4 bases, with 12 bases sitting between them. Germline lookup yields CDR1 KGHSH and CDR2 LQKENI. This CDR3 spans 16 amino acids. The CDR3 loop reads CASSPGSRGGANVLTF. The CDR3 bases are TGTGCCAGCTCACCAGGGTCCCGCGGGGGGGCCAACGTCCTGACTTTC.

This clonotype was seen more than once but under ten times. This rearrangement joins TRBV24-1 to TRBJ2-1; TRBD1 matches 8 bases. Germline values: CDR1 KGHDR, CDR2 SFDVKD. CDR3 length: 16 residues. V was clipped by 0 bases and J by 7 bases; unmatched bases: 7. CDR3 residues: CATSDLGGQVTNEQFF. The CDR3 bases are TGTGCCACCAGTGATTTGGGGGGACAGGTGACAAATGAGCAGTTCTTC.

This clonotype was picked up a small number of times. The chain has TRBV6-2 or TRBV6-3 and TRBJ1-2; TRBD1 matches 8 bases. The J segment lost 4 bases and the V segment lost 6 bases, leaving 7 bases of the junction unmatched. Germline values: CDR1 MNHEY, CDR2 SVGEGT. The CDR3 extends over 14 amino acids. In nucleotides, the CDR3 is TGTGCCAGCAGCCGAGGACAGGGAGGCTATGGCTACACCTTC. This encodes CASSRGQGGYGYTF.